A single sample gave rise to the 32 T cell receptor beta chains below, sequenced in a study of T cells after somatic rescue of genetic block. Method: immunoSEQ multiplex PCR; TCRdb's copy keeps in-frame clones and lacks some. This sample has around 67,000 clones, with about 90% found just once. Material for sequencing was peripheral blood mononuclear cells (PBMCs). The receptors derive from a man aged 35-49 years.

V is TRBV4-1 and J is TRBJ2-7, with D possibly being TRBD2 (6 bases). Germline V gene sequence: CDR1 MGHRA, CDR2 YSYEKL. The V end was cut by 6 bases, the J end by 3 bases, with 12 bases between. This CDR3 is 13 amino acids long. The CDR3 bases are TGCGCCAGCAGTGACGCGGAGGGCTACGAGCAGTACTTC. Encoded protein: CASSDAEGYEQYF.

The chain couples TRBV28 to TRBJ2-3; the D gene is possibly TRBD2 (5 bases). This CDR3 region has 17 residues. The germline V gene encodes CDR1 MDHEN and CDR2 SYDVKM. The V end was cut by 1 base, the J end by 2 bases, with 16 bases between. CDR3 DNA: TGTGCCAGCAGTTTATCTTGGTTTGAGGACTCCACAGATACGCAGTATTTT. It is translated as CASSLSWFEDSTDTQYF.

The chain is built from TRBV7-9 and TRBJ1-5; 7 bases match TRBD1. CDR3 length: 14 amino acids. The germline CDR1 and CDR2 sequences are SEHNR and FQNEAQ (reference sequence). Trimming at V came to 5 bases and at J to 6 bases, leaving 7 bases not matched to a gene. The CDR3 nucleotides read TGTGCCAGCAGCCTCGAGGGGGCTAGTCAGCCCCAGCATTTT. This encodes CASSLEGASQPQHF.

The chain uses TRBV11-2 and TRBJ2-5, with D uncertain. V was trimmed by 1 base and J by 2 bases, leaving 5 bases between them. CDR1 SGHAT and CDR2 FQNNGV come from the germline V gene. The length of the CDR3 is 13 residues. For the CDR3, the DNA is TGTGCCAGCAGCTTAGCCAGACAAGAGACCCAGTACTTC. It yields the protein CASSLARQETQYF. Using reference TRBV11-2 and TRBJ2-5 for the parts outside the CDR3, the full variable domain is EAGVAQSPRYKIIEKRQSVAFWCNPISGHATLYWYQQILGQGPKLLIQFQNNGVVDDSQLPKDRFSAERLKGVDSTLKIQPAKLEDSAVYLCASSLARQETQYFGPGTRLLVL.

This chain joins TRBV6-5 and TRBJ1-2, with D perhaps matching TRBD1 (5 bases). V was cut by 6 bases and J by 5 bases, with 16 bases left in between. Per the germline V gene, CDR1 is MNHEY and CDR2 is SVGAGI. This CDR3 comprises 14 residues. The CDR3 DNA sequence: TGTGCCAGCAGCCGGACGGAGGGGAGGTATGGCTACACCTTC. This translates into CASSRTEGRYGYTF.

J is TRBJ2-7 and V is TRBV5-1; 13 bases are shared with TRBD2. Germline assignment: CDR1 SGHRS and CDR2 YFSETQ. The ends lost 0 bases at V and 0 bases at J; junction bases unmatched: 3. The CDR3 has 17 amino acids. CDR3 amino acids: CASSLALAGGPSYEQYF. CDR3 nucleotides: TGCGCCAGCAGCTTGGCACTAGCGGGAGGGCCCTCCTACGAGCAGTACTTC.

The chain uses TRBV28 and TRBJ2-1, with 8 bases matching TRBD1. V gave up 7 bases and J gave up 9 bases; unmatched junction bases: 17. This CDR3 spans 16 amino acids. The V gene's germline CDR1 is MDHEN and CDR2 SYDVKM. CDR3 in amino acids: CASTHSGQGAFGEQFF. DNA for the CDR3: TGTGCCAGCACCCACAGCGGGCAGGGGGCATTTGGTGAGCAGTTCTTC.

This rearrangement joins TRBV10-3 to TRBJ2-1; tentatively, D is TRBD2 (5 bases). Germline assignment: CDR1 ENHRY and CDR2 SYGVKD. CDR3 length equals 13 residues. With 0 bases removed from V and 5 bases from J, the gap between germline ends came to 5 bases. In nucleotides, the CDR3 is TGTGCCATCAGTGAGTCGGGAGACAATGAGCAGTTCTTC. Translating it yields CAISESGDNEQFF.

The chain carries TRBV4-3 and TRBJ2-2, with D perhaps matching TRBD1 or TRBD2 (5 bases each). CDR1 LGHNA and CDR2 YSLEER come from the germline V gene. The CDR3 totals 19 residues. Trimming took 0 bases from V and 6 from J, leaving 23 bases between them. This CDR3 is CASSQEIVSGWGPAGELFF. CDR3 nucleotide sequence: TGCGCCAGCAGCCAAGAAATCGTGTCAGGGTGGGGACCGGCCGGGGAGCTGTTTTTT.

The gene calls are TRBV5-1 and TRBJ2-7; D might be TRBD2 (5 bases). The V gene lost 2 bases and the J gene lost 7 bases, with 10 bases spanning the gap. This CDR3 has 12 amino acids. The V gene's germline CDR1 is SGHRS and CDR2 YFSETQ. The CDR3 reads CASSFPPGEQYF. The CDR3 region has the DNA TGCGCCAGCAGCTTCCCTCCGGGGGAGCAGTACTTC. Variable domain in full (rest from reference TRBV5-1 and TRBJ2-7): KAGVTQTPRYLIKTRGQQVTLSCSPISGHRSVSWYQQTPGQGLQFLFEYFSETQRNKGNFPGRFSGRQFSNSRSEMNVSTLELGDSALYLCASSFPPGEQYFGPGTRLTVT.

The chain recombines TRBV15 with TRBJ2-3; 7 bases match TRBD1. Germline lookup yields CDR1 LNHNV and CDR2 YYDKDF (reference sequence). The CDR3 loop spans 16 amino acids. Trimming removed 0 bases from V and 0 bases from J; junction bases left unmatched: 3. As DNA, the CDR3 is TGTGCCACCAGCAGAGATCGGGGACAGAGCACAGATACGCAGTATTTT. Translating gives CATSRDRGQSTDTQYF.

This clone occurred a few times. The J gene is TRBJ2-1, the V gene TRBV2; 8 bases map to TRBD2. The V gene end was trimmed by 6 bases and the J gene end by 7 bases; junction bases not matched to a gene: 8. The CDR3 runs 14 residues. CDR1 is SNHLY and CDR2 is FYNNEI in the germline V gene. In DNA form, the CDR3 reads TGTGCCAGCAGGTTGGTTAGCGGGGTTAATGAGCAGTTCTTC. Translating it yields CASRLVSGVNEQFF.

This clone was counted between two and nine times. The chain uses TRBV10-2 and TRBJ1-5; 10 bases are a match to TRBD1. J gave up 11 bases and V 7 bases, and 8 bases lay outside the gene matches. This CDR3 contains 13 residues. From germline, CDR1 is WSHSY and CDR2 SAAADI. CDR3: CASIGTGTGAQHF. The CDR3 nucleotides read TGCGCCAGCATCGGTACCGGGACAGGGGCCCAGCATTTT.

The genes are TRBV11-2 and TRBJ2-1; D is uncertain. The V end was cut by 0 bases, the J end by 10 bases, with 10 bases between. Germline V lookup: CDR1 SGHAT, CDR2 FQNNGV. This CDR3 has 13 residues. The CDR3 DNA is TGTGCCAGCAGCTTAGACCTATCCCGGGAGCAGTTCTTC. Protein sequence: CASSLDLSREQFF.

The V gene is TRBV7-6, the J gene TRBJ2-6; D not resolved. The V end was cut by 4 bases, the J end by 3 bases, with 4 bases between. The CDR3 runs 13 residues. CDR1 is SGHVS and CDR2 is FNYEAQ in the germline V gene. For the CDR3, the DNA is TGTGCCAGCAGCTCGCGTGGGGCCAACGTCCTGACTTTC. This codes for CASSSRGANVLTF.

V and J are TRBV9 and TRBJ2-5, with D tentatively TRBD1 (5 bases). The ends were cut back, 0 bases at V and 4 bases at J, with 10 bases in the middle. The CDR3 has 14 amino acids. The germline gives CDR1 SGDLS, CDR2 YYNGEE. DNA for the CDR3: TGTGCCAGCAGCGTAGACTCAGGGTTAGAGACCCAGTACTTC. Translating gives CASSVDSGLETQYF.

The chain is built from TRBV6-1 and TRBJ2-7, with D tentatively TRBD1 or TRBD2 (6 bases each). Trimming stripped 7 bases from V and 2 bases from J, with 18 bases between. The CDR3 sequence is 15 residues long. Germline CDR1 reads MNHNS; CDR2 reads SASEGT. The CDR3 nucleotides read TGTGCCAGCACTCCAAGGGCGGGACAACCCTACGAGCAGTACTTC. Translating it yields CASTPRAGQPYEQYF.

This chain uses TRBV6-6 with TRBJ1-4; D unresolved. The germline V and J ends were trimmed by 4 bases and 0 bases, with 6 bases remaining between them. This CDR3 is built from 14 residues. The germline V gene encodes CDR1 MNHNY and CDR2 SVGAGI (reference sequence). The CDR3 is CASSSRATNEKLFF. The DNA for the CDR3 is TGTGCCAGCAGTTCCAGAGCAACTAATGAAAAACTGTTTTTT.

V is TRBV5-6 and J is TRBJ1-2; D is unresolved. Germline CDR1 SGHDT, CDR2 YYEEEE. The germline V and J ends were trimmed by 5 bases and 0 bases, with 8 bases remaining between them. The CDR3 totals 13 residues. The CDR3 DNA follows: TGTGCCAGCAGAGCCGTAGCTAACTATGGCTACACCTTC. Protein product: CASRAVANYGYTF.

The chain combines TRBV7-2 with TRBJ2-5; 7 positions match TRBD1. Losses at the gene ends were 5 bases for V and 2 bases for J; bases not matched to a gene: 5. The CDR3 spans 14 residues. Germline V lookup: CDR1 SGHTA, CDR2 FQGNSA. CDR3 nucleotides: TGTGCCAGCAGCCCGGACAGGAGACAAGAGACCCAGTACTTC. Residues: CASSPDRRQETQYF.

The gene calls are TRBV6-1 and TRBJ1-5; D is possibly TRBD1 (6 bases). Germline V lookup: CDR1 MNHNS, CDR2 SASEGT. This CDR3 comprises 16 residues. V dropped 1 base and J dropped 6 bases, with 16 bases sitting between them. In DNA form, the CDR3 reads TGTGCCAGCAGTGAAGGAGACACAGGGAGGGGTCAGCCCCAGCATTTT. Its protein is CASSEGDTGRGQPQHF.

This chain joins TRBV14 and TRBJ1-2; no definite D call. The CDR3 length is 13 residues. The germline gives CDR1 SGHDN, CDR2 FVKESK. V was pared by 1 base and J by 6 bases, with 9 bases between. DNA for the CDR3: TGTGCCAGCAGCCAAGGCCAGATCCATGGCTACACCTTC. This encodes CASSQGQIHGYTF. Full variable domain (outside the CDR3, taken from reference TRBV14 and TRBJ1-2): EAGVTQFPSHSVIEKGQTVTLRCDPISGHDNLYWYRRVMGKEIKFLLHFVKESKQDESGMPNNRFLAERTGGTYSTLKVQPAELEDSGVYFCASSQGQIHGYTFGSGTRLTVV.

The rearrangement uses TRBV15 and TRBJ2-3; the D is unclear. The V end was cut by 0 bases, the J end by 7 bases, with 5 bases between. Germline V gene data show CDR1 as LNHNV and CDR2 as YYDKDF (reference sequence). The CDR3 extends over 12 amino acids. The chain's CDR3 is CATSRDSNTQYF. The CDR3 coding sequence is TGTGCCACCAGCAGAGATTCGAATACGCAGTATTTT.

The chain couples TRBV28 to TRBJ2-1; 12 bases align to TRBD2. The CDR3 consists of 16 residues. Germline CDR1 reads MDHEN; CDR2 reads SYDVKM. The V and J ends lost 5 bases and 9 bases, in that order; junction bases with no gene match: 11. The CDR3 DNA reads TGTGCCAGCAGTATTCTAGCGGGAGGGCAGGTGGGTGAGCAGTTCTTC. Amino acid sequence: CASSILAGGQVGEQFF.

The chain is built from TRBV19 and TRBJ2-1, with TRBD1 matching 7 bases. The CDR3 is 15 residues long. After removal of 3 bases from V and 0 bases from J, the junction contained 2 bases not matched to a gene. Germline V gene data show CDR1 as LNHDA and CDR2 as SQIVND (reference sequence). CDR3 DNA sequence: TGTGCCAGTAGTATCGGGACAGCCTCCTACAATGAGCAGTTCTTC. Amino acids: CASSIGTASYNEQFF.

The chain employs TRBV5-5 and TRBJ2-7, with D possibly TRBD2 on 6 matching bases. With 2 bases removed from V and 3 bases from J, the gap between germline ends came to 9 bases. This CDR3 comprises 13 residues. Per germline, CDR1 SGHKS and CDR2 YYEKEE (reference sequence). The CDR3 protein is CASSFQEGYEQYF. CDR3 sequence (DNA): TGTGCCAGCAGCTTTCAGGAGGGCTACGAGCAGTACTTC.

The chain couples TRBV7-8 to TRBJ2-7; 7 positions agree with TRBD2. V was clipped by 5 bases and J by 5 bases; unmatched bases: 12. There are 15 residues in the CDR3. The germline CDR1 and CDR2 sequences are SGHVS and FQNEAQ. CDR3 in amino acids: CASSPGSGGRNEQYF. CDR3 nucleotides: TGTGCCAGCAGCCCCGGGTCGGGGGGTAGGAACGAGCAGTACTTC.

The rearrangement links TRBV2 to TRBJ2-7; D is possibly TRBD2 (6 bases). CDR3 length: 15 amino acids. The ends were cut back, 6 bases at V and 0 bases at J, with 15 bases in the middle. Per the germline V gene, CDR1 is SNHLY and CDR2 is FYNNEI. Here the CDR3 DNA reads TGTGCCAGCAGGGCGGGACTGCGTTCCTCCTACGAGCAGTACTTC. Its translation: CASRAGLRSSYEQYF.

CDR3 sequence: CASSSSGYEQYF. DNA of the CDR3: TGCGCCAGCAGCTCCAGTGGCTACGAGCAGTACTTC. V is TRBV5-1 and J is TRBJ2-7; D unclear. V shed 3 bases and J shed 3 bases, with 7 bases lying between them. The V gene's germline CDR1 is SGHRS and CDR2 YFSETQ. This CDR3 is built from 12 residues.

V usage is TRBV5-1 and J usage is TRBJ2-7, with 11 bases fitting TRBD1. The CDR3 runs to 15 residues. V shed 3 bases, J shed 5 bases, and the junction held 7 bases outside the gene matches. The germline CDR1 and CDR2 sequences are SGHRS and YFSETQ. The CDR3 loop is CASSSRTGGINEQYF. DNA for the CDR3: TGCGCCAGCAGCTCAAGGACAGGGGGCATAAACGAGCAGTACTTC.

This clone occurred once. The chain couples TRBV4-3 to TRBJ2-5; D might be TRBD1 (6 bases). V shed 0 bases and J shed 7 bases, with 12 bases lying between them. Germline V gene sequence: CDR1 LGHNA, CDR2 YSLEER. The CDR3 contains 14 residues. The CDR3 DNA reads TGCGCCAGCAGCCAAGAGGGGACAATGGGGACCCAGTACTTC. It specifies CASSQEGTMGTQYF.

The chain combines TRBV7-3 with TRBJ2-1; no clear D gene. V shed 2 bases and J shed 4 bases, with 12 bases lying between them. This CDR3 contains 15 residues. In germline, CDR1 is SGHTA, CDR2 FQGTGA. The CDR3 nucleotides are TGTGCCAGCAGCTTACGCGACGGGCGATACAATGAGCAGTTCTTC. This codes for CASSLRDGRYNEQFF.